This record concerns one T cell receptor beta chain sequence. Its cognate antigen is unknown. Looked up from germline, CDR1 is SGHTA and CDR2 is FQGNSA. Trimming pared 3 bases from V and 6 bases from J, leaving 11 bases between. There are 13 residues in the CDR3. The record originates from a study of beta chain features in type 1 diabetes. General study results and limits: There was a moderate but significant shortening of TCRB CDR3s in all four CD4+ subsets of Type 1 diabetes patients. Patients showed naive, central memory and Treg TCRB repertoires that appeared more similar than those of healthy donors. Lower insertion and higher deletion counts appeared at VDJ junctions in type 1 diabetes patients.

It was via CD45RO/CCR7/CD25/CD127/CD95/CD27 that CD4+ naive, central memory, regulatory and stem cell-like memory cells were sorted. The whole isolated RNA underwent reverse transcription, so sequencing captured expressed TCRB transcripts. TCRdb's table, derived via immunoSEQ multiplex PCR, lists solely in-frame clones and lacks some. The data hold more than 550,000 clones, with about an eighth observed a single time. This TCR came from a young man with type 1 diabetes. Material for sequencing was naive CD4+ T cells from blood. The genes are TRBV7-2 and TRBJ1-2, with D unresolved. This CDR3 is CASSFLTGDGYTF. DNA for the CDR3: TGTGCCAGCAGCTTCCTGACCGGCGATGGCTACACCTTC.